Below are 18 T cell receptor beta chains sequenced from a single sample in a study of shared clonotypes between healthy human individuals. Data came from immunoSEQ multiplex PCR; TCRdb stores just in-frame clones and leaves some out. Here the sample spans more than 2 million clones, just under 95% being singletons. CD45RO-negative, CCR7-positively selected cells formed the naive CD8 fraction, excluding terminally differentiated effector memory CD45RA+ cells. Input material: naive CD8+ T cells from PBMCs. The receptor source for this set is a man aged 18 to 35 in good health. Some clones in this sample may be carry-over from other donors' samples.

CDR3 loop: CASSLGRDRVYNEQFF. DNA for the CDR3: TGTGCCAGCAGCTTAGGGCGGGACAGGGTCTACAATGAGCAGTTCTTC. The chain recombines TRBV11-2 with TRBJ2-1; 9 positions agree with TRBD1. Germline CDR1 and CDR2: SGHAT and FQNNGV. CDR3 length: 16 amino acids. The junction had 4 bases not matched to a gene; V was cut back by 1 base and J by 3 bases.

The rearrangement uses TRBV29-1 and TRBJ1-4; D remains ambiguous. In germline, CDR1 is SQVTM, CDR2 ANQGSEA. CDR3 size: 11 residues. CDR3 amino acids: CAALVMEKLFF. The DNA of the CDR3 is TGCGCCGCTTTAGTTATGGAAAAACTGTTTTTT.

The chain joins TRBV4-3 to TRBJ1-2, with 7 bases fitting TRBD1. CDR3 length: 16 amino acids. Per the germline V gene, CDR1 is LGHNA and CDR2 is YSLEER. The J segment lost 0 bases and the V segment lost 4 bases, leaving 8 bases of the junction unmatched. Here the CDR3 reads CASSRTGIYANYGYTF. CDR3 DNA: TGCGCCAGCAGCCGGACAGGTATCTACGCTAACTATGGCTACACCTTC.

The gene calls are TRBV7-6 and TRBJ2-1; perhaps TRBD1 as D (5 bases). This CDR3 region has 19 residues. Germline-derived CDR1 and CDR2 are SGHVS and FNYEAQ. The V gene lost 0 bases and the J gene lost 4 bases, with 22 bases spanning the gap. As DNA, the CDR3 is TGTGCCAGCAGCTTAGCGGCAGGCGAGGACCTTGGACAATACAATGAGCAGTTCTTC. It yields the protein CASSLAAGEDLGQYNEQFF.

The V gene is TRBV9, the J gene TRBJ1-1; TRBD1 matches at 7 bases. V lost 0 bases, J lost 3 bases, and 5 bases stayed unmatched. The CDR3 is 15 residues long. Germline lookup yields CDR1 SGDLS and CDR2 YYNGEE. CDR3 coding DNA: TGTGCCAGCAGCGTAGAACAGGGGTGGGACACTGAAGCTTTCTTT. Residues: CASSVEQGWDTEAFF. The whole variable domain, filled in from reference TRBV9 and TRBJ1-1, reads DSGVTQTPKHLITATGQRVTLRCSPRSGDLSVYWYQQSLDQGLQFLIQYYNGEERAKGNILERFSAQQFPDLHSELNLSSLELGDSALYFCASSVEQGWDTEAFFGQGTRLTVV.

The chain recombines TRBV11-2 with TRBJ2-5; D remains ambiguous. The J call may be mistaken, given a closer DNA end match to TRBJ2-7. Germline loops: CDR1 SGHAT, CDR2 FQNNGV. The CDR3 spans 12 residues. CDR3 sequence (DNA): TGTGCCAGCAGCCTCACCGTGTACGAGCAGTACTTC. It yields the protein CASSLTVYEQYF.

The rearrangement uses TRBV5-6 and TRBJ2-7; 9 bases line up with TRBD1. This CDR3 has 14 residues. V shed 7 bases, J shed 5 bases, and the junction held 10 bases outside the gene matches. CDR1 and CDR2 (germline): SGHDT, YYEEEE. The chain's CDR3 is CASCPRDRDDEQYF. CDR3 coding DNA: TGTGCCAGCTGCCCCCGGGACAGGGATGACGAGCAGTACTTC. Together with reference TRBV5-6 and TRBJ2-7, the CDR3 gives the full variable domain: DAGVTQSPTHLIKTRGQQVTLRCSPKSGHDTVSWYQQALGQGPQFIFQYYEEEERQRGNFPDRFSGHQFPNYSSELNVNALLLGDSALYLCASCPRDRDDEQYFGPGTRLTVT.

V is TRBV19 and J is TRBJ2-7; tentatively, D is TRBD2 (5 bases). Germline-derived CDR1 and CDR2 are LNHDA and SQIVND (reference sequence). The germline V and J ends were trimmed by 5 bases and 1 base, with 12 bases remaining between them. The CDR3 spans 14 residues. The CDR3 coding sequence is TGTGCCAGTAGTCCGCTAGCTATATCCTACGAGCAGTACTTC. Translation: CASSPLAISYEQYF.

The V call is TRBV28, the J call TRBJ1-5; D gene uncertain. Germline-derived CDR1 and CDR2 are MDHEN and SYDVKM. CDR3 length: 14 amino acids. Trimming removed 5 bases at V and 1 base at J, with 9 bases between. For the CDR3, the DNA is TGTGCCAGCAGTCTGAAGCTAAGCAATCAGCCCCAGCATTTT. This codes for CASSLKLSNQPQHF.

The rearrangement links TRBV5-1 to TRBJ2-1; 8 bases are shared with TRBD2. J was trimmed by 6 bases and V by 1 base; bases with no gene match: 9. This CDR3 has 16 amino acids. Germline V CDR1 and CDR2: SGHRS, YFSETQ. The CDR3 DNA reads as TGCGCCAGCAGCTTGTGGCGTAGCGGGAATCCCAATGAGCAGTTCTTC. As protein: CASSLWRSGNPNEQFF.

This CDR3 is CASSHALAGDMIEQYF. The CDR3 DNA reads as TGCGCCAGCAGCCATGCACTAGCGGGAGATATGATCGAGCAGTACTTC. V and J are TRBV4-1 and TRBJ2-7; 11 bases match TRBD2. CDR1 is MGHRA, CDR2 YSYEKL, per germline. Trimming cost V 3 bases and J 6 bases; bases outside gene matches: 10. The CDR3 contains 16 residues.

The chain uses TRBV10-2 and TRBJ2-7, with 10 bases lining up with TRBD1. Germline values: CDR1 WSHSY, CDR2 SAAADI. The CDR3 has 13 residues. V shed 6 bases and J 9 bases; nucleotides not matched to a gene: 8. The CDR3 nucleotides are TGCGCCAGCAGGGGGGACAGGGGAGATTGGCAGTACTTC. Residues: CASRGDRGDWQYF.

This rearrangement joins TRBV5-1 to TRBJ2-7; TRBD1 might be the D (6 bases). V lost 0 bases and J lost 6, with 16 bases in between. CDR1 and CDR2 from the germline V gene are SGHRS and YFSETQ. The CDR3 length is 15 residues. The CDR3 bases are TGCGCCAGCAGCTTGGATCTCGCAGGGGCGGCCGAGCAGTACTTC. Amino acid sequence: CASSLDLAGAAEQYF.

The chain links TRBV9 to TRBJ2-7; 7 bases fit TRBD1. J gave up 9 bases and V 3 bases, and 9 bases lay outside the gene matches. This CDR3 is 13 amino acids long. From germline, CDR1 is SGDLS and CDR2 YYNGEE. CDR3 sequence reads: CASSGDREFRQYF. CDR3 nucleotide sequence: TGTGCCAGCAGCGGTGACAGGGAATTCCGGCAGTACTTC.

The chain links TRBV27 to TRBJ2-1, with D maybe TRBD2 (5 bases). This CDR3 has 16 amino acids. CDR1 MNHEY and CDR2 SMNVEV come from the germline V gene (reference sequence). V lost 5 bases to trimming and J lost 4 bases, with 18 bases between them. CDR3 protein: CASSTRTHPGYNEQFF. Here the CDR3 DNA reads TGTGCCAGCAGTACTAGGACGCACCCAGGTTACAATGAGCAGTTCTTC.

V is TRBV5-1 and J is TRBJ2-7; no clear D. The CDR3 extends over 15 amino acids. V lost 2 bases and J 5 bases, leaving 17 bases between the germline ends. The V gene's germline CDR1 is SGHRS and CDR2 YFSETQ. This CDR3 reads CASSFDSGIIDEQYF. CDR3 coding DNA: TGCGCCAGCAGCTTCGACTCGGGTATCATCGACGAGCAGTACTTC. The full variable domain, with the rest looked up from reference TRBV5-1 and TRBJ2-7, is KAGVTQTPRYLIKTRGQQVTLSCSPISGHRSVSWYQQTPGQGLQFLFEYFSETQRNKGNFPGRFSGRQFSNSRSEMNVSTLELGDSALYLCASSFDSGIIDEQYFGPGTRLTVT.

This clone was recorded once. This chain links TRBV9 with TRBJ2-5, with D uncertain. CDR3 length: 15 amino acids. The ends were cut back, 0 bases at V and 5 bases at J, with 14 bases in the middle. Germline lookup yields CDR1 SGDLS and CDR2 YYNGEE. The CDR3 loop is CASSVEPTRRETQYF. CDR3 nucleotide sequence: TGTGCCAGCAGCGTAGAACCTACACGCCGGGAGACCCAGTACTTC.

CDR3 in DNA: TGTGCCAGCAGCACGGAGGGGGGCCCGTACTACAATGAGCAGTTCTTC. Its protein is CASSTEGGPYYNEQFF. The chain joins TRBV7-8 to TRBJ2-1, with D perhaps TRBD1 or TRBD2 (6 bases each). CDR3 size: 16 residues. Trimming left V 5 bases short and J 3 bases short, with 17 bases between. Germline lookup yields CDR1 SGHVS and CDR2 FQNEAQ.